The sequence of this T cell receptor (beta chain) was determined in a study of T cell clusters in autoimmune cytopenias. Study context: The median distinct TRB clonotype count was roughly 2,400 per sample, from a median around 50,000 reads. Study conclusions and caveats: Functional roles of the in silico T cell clusters still await experimental validation.

Each sample's input was roughly 250 ng genomic DNA, some 34,000 genome equivalents. Worth noting for this clonotype: Its antigen is still unknown.

Per germline, CDR1 LNHDA and CDR2 SQIVND (reference sequence). The CDR3 length is 15 residues. TRB rearrangements were amplified by touch-down multiplex PCR with mixed TRB-A/B primers. TCRdb reprocessed the multiplex PCR reads; each CDR3 protein has one entry and no DNA is given. Here the sample table reports around 6,300 distinct CDR3 sequences. These same data were also listed under a study on T cell repertoires in aging, cancer and after chemotherapy. According to that study: Across the chemotherapy interval, each cancer cohort showed higher median generation probability, suggesting thymic rebound.

This sequence was found in a human donor in good health. The V call is TRBV19, the J call TRBJ2-4; with no DNA, the TCRdb D assignment of TRBD1 cannot be verified. The material sequenced was peripheral blood. CDR3 protein: CASSPRSGLGDIQYF.